This TCR beta chain was identified in a study of T cell clonality in common variable immunodeficiency. General study findings and limits: What drives increased CVID clonality needs T cell subpopulation sequencing. Compared with controls, CVID subjects had fewer shared TCRbeta clones.

Patients and controls were mostly of Caucasian heritage. V was trimmed by 3 bases and J by 1 base, leaving 13 bases between them. The CDR3 is made up of 15 amino acids. Per germline, CDR1 WSHSY and CDR2 SAAADI. Equal genomic DNA amounts from CVID and control samples were sequenced. Measured with immunoSEQ multiplex PCR; TCRdb has only the in-frame clones, and not every one. The data show approximately 42,000 clones, with none appearing a single time. The table lists this clone with a few counts. Its antigen is not identified. With the read ending 3 residues before the CDR3 end, the germline J gene is used to fill in that end.

The chain has TRBV10-2 and TRBJ2-7, with D possibly being TRBD1 (5 bases). This TCR was recovered from a person aged 18 to 75 in good health. What was sequenced was peripheral blood mononuclear cells. Incomplete CDR3 DNA: TGCGCCAGCAGTGAAATCCAGGGATTTTCCTACGAG. This codes for CASSEIQGFSYE. The CDR3 in its entirety is CASSEIQGFSYEQYF.